Listed below are T cell receptor beta chains from one sample, sequenced in a study of cytomegalovirus exposure and HLA in healthy donors. Using immunoSEQ multiplex PCR, the repertoire was profiled, and TCRdb retains in-frame clones only, with some absent. This sample lists 60,000 to 75,000 clones; its ten largest clones have under 4%. The sequencing sample was made of PBMCs. The receptors derive from a female donor in good health and CMV-seropositive. Both conserved end residues are part of each CDR3. Each record gives: V gene, J gene, D gene, CDR3 protein, CDR3 DNA. A D gene is named only where the DNA matches it firmly.

V: TRBV19
J: TRBJ1-2
D: .
CDR3: CASSIGGAGPNYGYTF
DNA: TGTGCCAGTAGTATCGGTGGGGCAGGTCCTAACTATGGCTACACCTTC

V: TRBV28
J: TRBJ1-2
D: .
CDR3: CASSYPDRRGYTF
DNA: TGTGCCAGCAGTTACCCGGACAGAAGAGGCTACACCTTC

V: TRBV29-1
J: TRBJ1-1
D: TRBD1
CDR3: CSVERTGRGTEAFF
DNA: TGCAGCGTTGAAAGGACAGGGCGGGGAACTGAAGCTTTCTTT

V: TRBV2
J: TRBJ1-4
D: .
CDR3: CASSDRAFNEKLFF
DNA: TGTGCCAGCAGTGACAGGGCCTTTAATGAAAAACTGTTTTTT

V: TRBV19
J: TRBJ2-2
D: TRBD1
CDR3: CASNPFLGGADTGELFF
DNA: TGTGCCAGTAACCCATTTCTAGGGGGCGCCGACACCGGGGAGCTGTTTTTT

V: TRBV11-3
J: TRBJ2-2
D: .
CDR3: CASSLEGDVTGELFF
DNA: TGTGCCAGCAGCTTAGAGGGCGATGTCACCGGGGAGCTGTTTTTT

V: TRBV6-5
J: TRBJ2-7
D: .
CDR3: CASRDLTAYEQYF
DNA: TGTGCCAGCAGAGACTTAACCGCCTACGAGCAGTACTTC

V: TRBV10-2
J: TRBJ1-2
D: TRBD1
CDR3: CASTTDDRVFYGYTF
DNA: TGCGCCAGCACGACCGATGACAGGGTATTTTATGGCTACACCTTC

V: TRBV28
J: TRBJ1-2
D: .
CDR3: CASSFGGPNYGYTF
DNA: TGTGCCAGCAGTTTTGGGGGCCCGAACTATGGCTACACCTTC

V: TRBV18
J: TRBJ1-3
D: TRBD1
CDR3: CASSYVGTGRPGNTIYF
DNA: TGTGCCAGCTCTTACGTCGGGACAGGGAGACCAGGGAACACCATATATTTT

V: TRBV5-1
J: TRBJ2-2
D: TRBD2
CDR3: CASTRDYRNTGELFF
DNA: TGCGCCAGCACACGGGACTACCGAAATACCGGGGAGCTGTTTTTT

V: TRBV19
J: TRBJ2-1
D: TRBD2
CDR3: CASGPGGDFTYNEQFF
DNA: TGTGCCAGCGGGCCGGGGGGTGATTTTACCTACAATGAGCAGTTCTTC

V: TRBV9
J: TRBJ2-7
D: TRBD2
CDR3: CASSEGLAGGPSYEQYF
DNA: TGTGCCAGCAGCGAGGGACTAGCGGGGGGGCCTAGCTACGAGCAGTACTTC

V: TRBV18
J: TRBJ2-7
D: .
CDR3: CASSPQEGRTYEQYF
DNA: TGTGCCAGCTCACCACAGGAGGGACGGACCTACGAGCAGTACTTC

V: TRBV6-5
J: TRBJ1-6
D: TRBD1
CDR3: CASSYLRGQGSPLHF
DNA: TGTGCCAGCAGTTACCTGAGGGGGCAGGGTTCACCCCTCCACTTT

V: TRBV6-1
J: TRBJ2-1
D: .
CDR3: CASSAPFQREQFF
DNA: TGTGCCAGCAGTGCTCCCTTTCAGCGGGAGCAGTTCTTC

V: TRBV11-2
J: TRBJ2-7
D: TRBD2
CDR3: CASSQNTQWAGGPDEQYF
DNA: TGTGCCAGCAGCCAAAACACCCAATGGGCGGGAGGTCCAGACGAGCAGTACTTC

V: TRBV5-8
J: TRBJ2-1
D: .
CDR3: CASSRGFYNEQFF
DNA: TGTGCCAGCAGCCGGGGGTTCTACAATGAGCAGTTCTTC

V: TRBV11-1
J: TRBJ2-5
D: .
CDR3: CASSFREFGTQYF
DNA: TGTGCCAGCAGCTTCCGGGAGTTCGGGACCCAGTACTTC

V: TRBV6-5
J: TRBJ2-3
D: .
CDR3: CASSYRGSGTDTQYF
DNA: TGTGCCAGCAGCTACAGAGGGAGTGGCACAGATACGCAGTATTTT

V: TRBV5-6
J: TRBJ2-2
D: TRBD2
CDR3: CASSRGLAGGDRELFF
DNA: TGTGCCAGCAGCCGGGGGCTAGCGGGAGGGGATCGGGAGCTGTTTTTT

V: TRBV6-6
J: TRBJ2-7
D: TRBD1
CDR3: CASRIQQGPHEQYF
DNA: TGTGCCAGCAGAATACAACAGGGGCCCCACGAGCAGTACTTC

V: TRBV15
J: TRBJ2-7
D: TRBD1
CDR3: CATSRGDRGNYEQYF
DNA: TGTGCCACCAGCAGGGGGGACAGGGGGAACTACGAGCAGTACTTC

V: TRBV7-2
J: TRBJ2-1
D: .
CDR3: CASSLVVMGSYNEQFF
DNA: TGTGCCAGCAGTCTAGTAGTTATGGGCTCCTACAATGAGCAGTTCTTC

V: TRBV28
J: TRBJ2-1
D: TRBD1
CDR3: CASSGQGTGEQFF
DNA: TGTGCCAGCAGTGGACAGGGGACGGGTGAGCAGTTCTTC